These 26 T cell receptor beta chains originate from one sample sequenced in a study of T cell repertoires in cytomegalovirus infection. TCRdb re-analysed the reads in MiXCR, keeping a single row per CDR3 protein. Among around 210,000 distinct CDR3 sequences listed, roughly 6.5% were seen once. Sequenced: PBMCs. All receptors come from a human donor in good health (CMV status not recorded). Some clones in this sample may be carry-over from other donors' samples.

The sample holds many counts of this clonotype. The chain has TRBV20-1 and TRBJ2-1, with TRBD2 identical over 7 bases. Germline CDR1 and CDR2: DFQATT and SNEGSKA (reference sequence). The CDR3 extends over 14 amino acids. The J segment lost 6 bases and the V segment lost 5 bases, leaving 10 bases of the junction unmatched. The DNA of the CDR3 is TGCAGTGCTCGGGTCCGGGGAGGGGTCAATGAGCAGTTCTTC. It is translated as CSARVRGGVNEQFF.

About this clonotype: A much more abundant neighbour one base away suggests this may be a read error. This chain connects TRBV9 to TRBJ2-3; D is uncertain. This CDR3 contains 12 residues. The germline V gene encodes CDR1 SGDLS and CDR2 YYNGEE. Here the CDR3 DNA reads TGTACCAGCAGCGTAGACGAAGATACGCAGTATTTT. It yields the protein CTSSVDEDTQYF.

This clonotype was recorded at least ten times. The chain carries TRBV5-1 and TRBJ1-1, with 7 bases that match TRBD1. The V and J ends lost 4 bases and 5 bases, in that order; junction bases with no gene match: 14. Germline CDR1 is SGHRS and CDR2 is YFSETQ. This CDR3 has 16 residues. CDR3 bases: TGCGCCAGCAGCGTGGGGGACAGTCACCGGGGTACTGAAGCTTTCTTT. As protein: CASSVGDSHRGTEAFF.

This clonotype has ten or more counts. This chain uses TRBV5-5 with TRBJ2-7; D assignment may be TRBD1 or TRBD2 (5 bases each). The CDR3 length is 18 residues. Trimming took off 4 bases at V and 0 bases at J, with 23 bases between the two ends. Per germline, CDR1 SGHKS and CDR2 YYEKEE (reference sequence). The CDR3: CASSDSGRTLALSYEQYF. CDR3 coding DNA: TGTGCCAGCAGCGACTCGGGACGGACCCTTGCTCTCTCCTACGAGCAGTACTTC.

In its sample, this clonotype was seen many times. The chain links TRBV10-2 to TRBJ2-3; 9 bases match TRBD2. The germline V gene encodes CDR1 WSHSY and CDR2 SAAADI. This CDR3 region has 15 residues. V lost 4 bases, J lost 5 bases, and 7 bases stayed unmatched. The chain's CDR3 is CASSGGGGAEDTQYF. The CDR3 DNA reads as TGCGCCAGCAGTGGTGGCGGGGGGGCCGAAGATACGCAGTATTTT.

The table lists this clonotype with a few counts. The rearrangement links TRBV6-5 to TRBJ2-5; 7 bases are a match to TRBD1. CDR1 and CDR2 (germline): MNHEY, SVGAGI. Trimming cost V 5 bases and J 6 bases; bases outside gene matches: 12. This CDR3 has 15 residues. The CDR3 DNA sequence: TGTGCCAGCAGTCCTAGAGGGGGCGGACTCCAGACCCAGTACTTC. Translation: CASSPRGGGLQTQYF.

There are many counts of this clonotype. The V and J genes are TRBV7-8 and TRBJ2-2; 7 nucleotides agree with TRBD2. Germline V CDR1 and CDR2: SGHVS, FQNEAQ. Trimming took 3 bases from V and 6 from J; bases not matched to a gene: 4. There are 14 residues in the CDR3. The CDR3 here is CASSFLRGAGELFF. The CDR3 DNA follows: TGTGCCAGCAGCTTCCTACGGGGGGCCGGGGAGCTGTTTTTT.

This clonotype turned up a few times. The chain uses TRBV19 and TRBJ2-3; 7 nucleotides match TRBD1. Losses at the gene ends were 8 bases for V and 6 bases for J; bases not matched to a gene: 5. The CDR3 length is 12 residues. CDR1 is LNHDA, CDR2 SQIVND, per germline (reference sequence). The CDR3 region is CASEGARDTQYF. For the CDR3, the DNA is TGTGCCAGTGAGGGGGCCCGGGATACGCAGTATTTT.

This clonotype was seen only a few times. The chain recombines TRBV2 with TRBJ1-5; the match to TRBD1 covers 8 bases. The CDR3 covers 13 residues. Germline V gene data show CDR1 as SNHLY and CDR2 as FYNNEI. V lost 7 bases to trimming and J lost 4 bases; unmatched junction nucleotides: 3. CDR3 nucleotide sequence: TGTGCCAGCAAGGACAGGGCAAATCAGCCCCAGCATTTT. Amino acid sequence: CASKDRANQPQHF.

This clonotype was picked up many times. The chain carries TRBV20-1 and TRBJ1-1, with D perhaps TRBD1 (6 bases). The germline gives CDR1 DFQATT, CDR2 SNEGSKA (reference sequence). Trimming pared 4 bases from V and 8 bases from J, leaving 14 bases between. The CDR3 is 12 residues long. CDR3 region: CSATWGAREAFF. DNA of the CDR3: TGCAGTGCTACCTGGGGGGCCAGGGAAGCTTTCTTT.

Many counts were recorded for this clonotype. The rearrangement joins TRBV3-1 to TRBJ2-7; D gene ambiguous. Germline V gene data show CDR1 as LGHDT and CDR2 as YNNKEL (reference sequence). The CDR3 consists of 14 residues. V lost 0 bases and J 3 bases, leaving 9 bases between the germline ends. For the CDR3, the DNA is TGTGCCAGCAGCCAAGATTGGCAGGACTACGAGCAGTACTTC. Translation: CASSQDWQDYEQYF.

This clonotype was recorded at least ten times. This sequence joins TRBV6-1 and TRBJ2-5; 16 bases align to TRBD2. CDR1 is MNHNS and CDR2 is SASEGT in the germline V gene. With V trimmed by 5 bases and J by 7 bases, 13 bases remained unmatched. The CDR3 is made up of 18 amino acids. CDR3: CASSPGWGLAGGRGTQYF. The CDR3 bases are TGTGCCAGCAGTCCCGGCTGGGGACTAGCGGGGGGGCGCGGGACCCAGTACTTC.

This clonotype was seen many times. The chain combines TRBV5-5 with TRBJ2-3; D ambiguous. The CDR3 has 14 amino acids. The ends were cut back, 3 bases at V and 0 bases at J, with 8 bases in the middle. Germline V gene lookup returns CDR1 SGHKS and CDR2 YYEKEE (reference sequence). For the CDR3, the DNA is TGTGCCAGCAGCTCCGAGACAAGCACAGATACGCAGTATTTT. Amino acids: CASSSETSTDTQYF.

This clonotype has ten or more counts. The V call is TRBV5-1, the J call TRBJ2-7, with D possibly TRBD1 on 6 matching bases. Trimming pared 4 bases from V and 3 bases from J, leaving 17 bases between. CDR3 size: 15 residues. CDR1 and CDR2 (germline): SGHRS, YFSETQ. As DNA, the CDR3 is TGCGCCAGCAGCCTGGCCGGGACAAGAGACTACGAGCAGTACTTC. Its protein is CASSLAGTRDYEQYF.

This clonotype occurred many times. This chain uses TRBV29-1 with TRBJ2-1; 9 bases match TRBD1. Germline-derived CDR1 and CDR2 are SQVTM and ANQGSEA. This CDR3 is 12 amino acids long. Here the CDR3 DNA reads TGCAGTGGACAGGGGCAATACAATGAGCAGTTCTTC. This codes for CSGQGQYNEQFF.

In this sample, this clonotype turned up many times. The rearrangement uses TRBV12-3 or TRBV12-4 and TRBJ2-2, with 11 bases lining up with TRBD2. The ends lost 3 bases at V and 7 bases at J; junction bases unmatched: 7. There are 16 residues in the CDR3. CDR3 region: CASSFVAGGRGGELFF. CDR3 sequence (DNA): TGTGCCAGCAGTTTCGTAGCGGGGGGGCGAGGCGGGGAGCTGTTTTTT.

This clonotype was picked up a small number of times. The chain couples TRBV29-1 to TRBJ2-5; 7 bases agree with TRBD1. Germline CDR1 SQVTM, CDR2 ANQGSEA. Trimming took 6 bases from V and 4 from J; bases not matched to a gene: 11. The CDR3 has 14 residues. The CDR3 reads CSVHLTGRGETQYF. DNA for the CDR3: TGCAGCGTCCATCTGACAGGGAGAGGAGAGACCCAGTACTTC.

This clonotype came up many times. J is TRBJ1-3 and V is TRBV12-3 or TRBV12-4; D is undetermined. The V end was cut by 6 bases, the J end by 4 bases, with 19 bases between. The CDR3 runs 16 residues. DNA for the CDR3: TGTGCCAGCAGGCTACTGCCGGCGGCGGTCGGAAACACCATATATTTT. Residues: CASRLLPAAVGNTIYF.

This clonotype was seen many times. The chain carries TRBV11-2 and TRBJ2-7, with D perhaps assigned TRBD1 or TRBD2 (6 bases each). V lost 3 bases, J lost 3 bases, and 15 bases lay in between. Germline-derived CDR1 and CDR2 are SGHAT and FQNNGV. The CDR3 extends over 15 amino acids. CDR3 in DNA: TGTGCCAGCAGCTTGGAGGGGGGCCCATTCTACGAGCAGTACTTC. Encoded protein: CASSLEGGPFYEQYF.

This clonotype appeared many times. This rearrangement joins TRBV28 to TRBJ1-1; 7 nucleotides agree with TRBD1. J was trimmed by 2 bases and V by 6 bases; bases with no gene match: 3. In germline, CDR1 is MDHEN, CDR2 SYDVKM. This CDR3 is built from 13 residues. The CDR3 DNA is TGTGCCAGCAGCGACAGGGATAACACTGAAGCTTTCTTT. As protein: CASSDRDNTEAFF. Supplemented by reference TRBV28 and TRBJ1-1, the full variable domain reads DVKVTQSSRYLVKRTGEKVFLECVQDMDHENMFWYRQDPGLGLRLIYFSYDVKMKEKGDIPEGYSVSREKKERFSLILESASTNQTSMYLCASSDRDNTEAFFGQGTRLTVV.

This clonotype was counted many times. This rearrangement joins TRBV7-9 to TRBJ1-1; D unclear. The V gene lost 6 bases and the J gene lost 1 base, with 18 bases spanning the gap. Germline CDR1 SEHNR, CDR2 FQNEAQ (reference sequence). The CDR3 runs to 16 residues. In DNA form, the CDR3 reads TGTGCCAGCAGGTCCCCGGAGGGCCAGCAGAACACTGAAGCTTTCTTT. This translates into CASRSPEGQQNTEAFF.

In this sample, this clonotype turned up many times. The CDR3 DNA reads TGTGCCAGCAGTCCAATACCTAGCGCCTGGGGGGAGACCCAGTACTTC. It specifies CASSPIPSAWGETQYF. The J gene is TRBJ2-5, the V gene TRBV6-2 or TRBV6-3; D possibly corresponds to TRBD2 (6 bases). Germline-derived CDR1 and CDR2 are MNHEY and SVGEGT. V was shortened by 5 bases and J by 5 bases, with 21 bases between the two germline ends. This CDR3 contains 16 residues.

This clonotype was seen repeatedly, ten times or more. This chain connects TRBV20-1 to TRBJ2-5; D is ambiguous. Trimming took off 3 bases at V and 2 bases at J, with 10 bases between the two ends. This CDR3 is built from 13 residues. The germline CDR1 and CDR2 sequences are DFQATT and SNEGSKA (reference sequence). The CDR3 reads CSARVQTQETQYF. CDR3 DNA: TGCAGTGCTAGGGTGCAGACACAAGAGACCCAGTACTTC.

Many counts were recorded for this clonotype. This chain uses TRBV5-4 with TRBJ2-7; no firm D call. V shed 4 bases and J shed 3 bases, with 8 bases lying between them. Germline V gene lookup returns CDR1 SGHNT and CDR2 YYREEE (reference sequence). The CDR3 consists of 12 residues. CDR3 sequence reads: CASSVQSYEQYF. The CDR3 DNA follows: TGTGCCAGCAGCGTTCAGAGCTACGAGCAGTACTTC.

This clonotype was recorded at least ten times. This sequence joins TRBV7-2 and TRBJ2-5; D is ambiguous. Germline values: CDR1 SGHTA, CDR2 FQGNSA. V was clipped by 6 bases and J by 4 bases, with 12 bases between them. The CDR3 loop spans 13 amino acids. The CDR3 nucleotides read TGTGCCAGCAGGAATACAGCGATAGAGACCCAGTACTTC. Protein product: CASRNTAIETQYF. Full variable domain (missing parts from reference TRBV7-2 and TRBJ2-5): GAGVSQSPSNKVTEKGKDVELRCDPISGHTALYWYRQSLGQGLEFLIYFQGNSAPDKSGLPSDRFSAERTGGSVSTLTIQRTQQEDSAVYLCASRNTAIETQYFGPGTRLLVL.

This clonotype was counted between two and nine times. V usage is TRBV29-1 and J usage is TRBJ1-1; TRBD1 is a possible D gene (6 bases). This CDR3 has 14 residues. The V gene's germline CDR1 is SQVTM and CDR2 ANQGSEA. V lost 1 base to trimming and J lost 5 bases, with 14 bases between them. The CDR3 DNA follows: TGCAGCGTTGAAGTTTACAGGGAAAGGACTGAAGCTTTCTTT. Translating gives CSVEVYRERTEAFF.